The T cell receptor (beta chain) described here comes from a study of CD8 T cells in Susac syndrome. V was pared by 5 bases and J by 4 bases, with 1 base of the junction left unmatched. The CDR3 runs to 12 residues. CDR1 is SGDLS and CDR2 is YYNGEE in the germline V gene. It was with random hexamers that 0.5 to 1 ug RNA was reverse transcribed. Amplification of TCR beta CDR3 spanned 54 Vbeta and 13 Jbeta via immunoSEQ multiplex PCR. TCRdb re-derived calls from the immunoSEQ multiplex PCR reads in MiXCR, one entry per CDR3 protein. The sample includes roughly 300,000 distinct CDR3 sequences, approximately 85% of them seen just once.

This receptor was obtained from a human donor with multiple sclerosis. This chain joins TRBV9 and TRBJ1-2; TRBD1 agrees at 8 bases. Sequenced input: CD8+ T cells from PBMCs. The chain's CDR3 is CASRQGAYGYTF. The CDR3 coding sequence is TGTGCCAGCAGGCAGGGGGCCTATGGCTACACCTTC.